This entry lists 21 T cell receptor beta chains sequenced from one sample in a study of blood T cell repertoires in COVID-19. The data were produced by immunoSEQ multiplex PCR, yet TCRdb's version contains in-frame clones alone and is incomplete. The table records about 120,000 clones, roughly 90% of them present only once. The specimen sequenced was peripheral blood. These receptors came from a woman in her sixties with COVID-19, enrolled during active disease.

The rearrangement links TRBV18 to TRBJ1-4, with D possibly matching TRBD1 (5 bases). This CDR3 is built from 15 residues. V shed 3 bases and J shed 8 bases, with 16 bases lying between them. Looked up from germline, CDR1 is KGHSH and CDR2 is LQKENI. CDR3 nucleotide sequence: TGTGCCAGCTCACCCACACAGGAAGCGGGAGAAAAACTGTTTTTT. It codes for CASSPTQEAGEKLFF.

J is TRBJ2-5 and V is TRBV11-2; TRBD1 aligns across 7 bases. With 7 bases clipped from V and 5 bases from J, the junction kept 10 bases outside the gene matches. This CDR3 contains 14 residues. Looked up from germline, CDR1 is SGHAT and CDR2 is FQNNGV. Here the CDR3 reads CASTLSGGRETQYF. The CDR3 DNA is TGTGCCAGCACCCTATCAGGGGGTCGGGAGACCCAGTACTTC. The entire variable domain, with the rest obtained from reference TRBV11-2 and TRBJ2-5, is as follows: EAGVAQSPRYKIIEKRQSVAFWCNPISGHATLYWYQQILGQGPKLLIQFQNNGVVDDSQLPKDRFSAERLKGVDSTLKIQPAKLEDSAVYLCASTLSGGRETQYFGPGTRLLVL.

The chain recombines TRBV3-1 (or the pseudogene TRBV3-2) with TRBJ2-5, with 10 bases identical to TRBD2. The germline V gene encodes CDR1 LGHDT and CDR2 YNNKEL (reference sequence). The CDR3 sequence is 16 residues long. V trimming: 4 bases; J trimming: 5 bases; junction bases outside the gene matches: 10. The CDR3 sequence is CASSRNSGGLRETQYF. CDR3 nucleotide sequence: TGTGCCAGCAGCCGTAATAGCGGGGGGTTAAGGGAGACCCAGTACTTC.

V gene TRBV10-1 combines with J gene TRBJ2-1; 9 bases map to TRBD2. The germline V gene has CDR1 WNHNN and CDR2 SYGVQD (reference sequence). This CDR3 has 14 amino acids. Trimming removed 11 bases from V and 4 bases from J; junction bases left unmatched: 9. The CDR3 spells CACRAGGFYNEQFF. Here the CDR3 DNA reads TGCGCCTGTCGAGCGGGGGGTTTTTACAATGAGCAGTTCTTC.

The chain has TRBV12-5 and TRBJ1-1; 9 bases map to TRBD1. This CDR3 has 20 amino acids. The germline V gene encodes CDR1 LGHNT and CDR2 FRNRAP. Trimming took 4 bases from V and 1 from J; bases not matched to a gene: 19. CDR3 in DNA: TGTGCTAGTGGTTCGCTAGACAGGGGGGTCTTATTTAGTAGGAACACTGAAGCTTTCTTT. Amino acids: CASGSLDRGVLFSRNTEAFF.

The chain carries TRBV10-3 and TRBJ1-4; perhaps TRBD1 as D (5 bases). Trimming pared 2 bases from V and 4 bases from J, leaving 8 bases between. The CDR3 runs 14 residues. Germline values: CDR1 ENHRY, CDR2 SYGVKD. CDR3 sequence: CAISEGARNEKLFF. DNA of the CDR3: TGTGCCATCAGTGAGGGGGCCCGTAATGAAAAACTGTTTTTT.

This clone was recorded a few times. This chain joins TRBV7-2 and TRBJ1-4; D may be TRBD1 (6 bases). This CDR3 comprises 13 residues. The V gene's germline CDR1 is SGHTA and CDR2 FQGNSA. The V end lost 5 bases, the J end lost 8 bases, and 12 bases lay between the germline ends. The CDR3 coding sequence is TGTGCCAGCAGCCCACCGGGACAAGAAAAACTGTTTTTT. It is translated as CASSPPGQEKLFF.

The rearrangement joins TRBV2 to TRBJ1-5; D call uncertain. V was clipped by 6 bases and J by 5 bases, with 11 bases between them. This CDR3 contains 13 residues. Germline CDR1 SNHLY, CDR2 FYNNEI. In nucleotides, the CDR3 is TGTGCCAGCAGGTTGACAAGTTATCAGCCCCAGCATTTT. Translating it yields CASRLTSYQPQHF.

V and J are TRBV5-1 and TRBJ1-6; 9 nucleotides agree with TRBD1. V was clipped by 3 bases and J by 6 bases; unmatched bases: 4. Germline values: CDR1 SGHRS, CDR2 YFSETQ. The CDR3 length is 15 residues. The CDR3 DNA reads as TGCGCCAGCAGCTCAGGACAGGGGAGTAATTCACCCCTCCACTTT. Translation: CASSSGQGSNSPLHF.

The chain links TRBV9 to TRBJ1-2; 7 nucleotides agree with TRBD1. Germline V gene lookup returns CDR1 SGDLS and CDR2 YYNGEE. The CDR3 spans 15 residues. V lost 0 bases to trimming and J lost 4 bases; unmatched junction nucleotides: 6. The CDR3 region has the DNA TGTGCCAGCAGCGTAGATAGACAGGGCTTCTATGGCTACACCTTC. This sequence encodes CASSVDRQGFYGYTF. Supplemented by reference TRBV9 and TRBJ1-2, the full variable domain reads DSGVTQTPKHLITATGQRVTLRCSPRSGDLSVYWYQQSLDQGLQFLIQYYNGEERAKGNILERFSAQQFPDLHSELNLSSLELGDSALYFCASSVDRQGFYGYTFGSGTRLTVV.

The gene calls are TRBV28 and TRBJ1-2, with D unclear. This CDR3 comprises 13 residues. The germline V gene has CDR1 MDHEN and CDR2 SYDVKM. Trimming cost V 7 bases and J 7 bases, with 16 bases left between them. The CDR3 DNA is TGTGCCAGCATGGAGGGTCGGACGCGTGGCTACACCTTC. Protein product: CASMEGRTRGYTF.

The chain combines TRBV12-3 or TRBV12-4 with TRBJ1-5, with D unresolved. V was pared by 3 bases and J by 4 bases, with 4 bases between. CDR3 length: 12 amino acids. The CDR3 DNA is TGTGCCAGCAGTTTCAGGAATCAGCCCCAGCATTTT. Its protein is CASSFRNQPQHF.

The chain is built from TRBV27 and TRBJ2-3; 8 bases match TRBD1. The CDR3 is 18 amino acids. Losses at the gene ends were 2 bases for V and 3 bases for J; bases not matched to a gene: 13. Germline V gene lookup returns CDR1 MNHEY and CDR2 SMNVEV (reference sequence). CDR3 nucleotides: TGTGCCAGCAGTTTAATATCCGTACAGGGGGTACGGACAGATACGCAGTATTTT. Translated: CASSLISVQGVRTDTQYF.

J is TRBJ2-7 and V is TRBV27; 7 nucleotides align to TRBD1. The J segment lost 0 bases and the V segment lost 5 bases, leaving 10 bases of the junction unmatched. CDR1 is MNHEY, CDR2 SMNVEV, per germline (reference sequence). The CDR3 is 16 amino acids. CDR3 in amino acids: CASSQNTGADSYEQYF. The CDR3 DNA follows: TGTGCCAGCAGTCAAAATACAGGGGCGGACTCCTACGAGCAGTACTTC.

V and J are TRBV4-2 and TRBJ1-2; D is unresolved. The germline V and J ends were trimmed by 0 bases and 7 bases, with 15 bases remaining between them. This CDR3 has 15 amino acids. Germline values: CDR1 LGHNA, CDR2 YNFKEQ. The CDR3: CASSQDRRVSVGYTF. The CDR3 nucleotides read TGTGCCAGCAGCCAAGATCGGAGGGTAAGCGTTGGCTACACCTTC.

Regarding this clone: Other DNA variants within this sample encode the same CDR3. This rearrangement joins TRBV7-9 to TRBJ1-1; D is undetermined. The CDR3 extends over 13 amino acids. Germline loops: CDR1 SEHNR, CDR2 FQNEAQ (reference sequence). V shed 3 bases and J shed 1 base, with 6 bases lying between them. CDR3 region: CASSLSGNTEAFF. In DNA form, the CDR3 reads TGTGCCAGCAGCTTGTCGGGGAACACTGAAGCTTTCTTT.

The chain employs TRBV6-5 and TRBJ1-2; 9 bases agree with TRBD1. The CDR3 extends over 14 amino acids. Germline V gives CDR1 MNHEY, CDR2 SVGAGI. J gave up 3 bases and V 8 bases, and 7 bases lay outside the gene matches. CDR3 residues: CASADTGGDYGYTF. Here the CDR3 DNA reads TGTGCCAGCGCTGACACAGGGGGCGACTATGGCTACACCTTC.

The chain carries TRBV21-1 and TRBJ1-1. TRBV21-1 is a recognized pseudogene. The CDR3 is 10 amino acids. CDR3 sequence: CIRVNTEAFF. In DNA, the CDR3 is TGCATACGGGTGAACACTGAAGCTTTCTTT.

J is TRBJ1-5 and V is TRBV6-1, with TRBD1 identical over 7 bases. Germline lookup yields CDR1 MNHNS and CDR2 SASEGT. This CDR3 has 17 amino acids. Losses at the gene ends were 2 bases for V and 3 bases for J; bases not matched to a gene: 10. The CDR3 DNA reads TGTGCCAGCAGTGAAAGTCATGGGACAGCCTCCAATCAGCCCCAGCATTTT. Its translation: CASSESHGTASNQPQHF.

V gene TRBV5-1 combines with J gene TRBJ2-5; D may be TRBD2 (6 bases). This CDR3 spans 17 amino acids. V gave up 0 bases and J gave up 4 bases, with 19 bases separating them. Per the germline V gene, CDR1 is SGHRS and CDR2 is YFSETQ. This CDR3 reads CASSLVGGTTGLETQYF. The CDR3 DNA sequence: TGCGCCAGCAGCTTGGTGGGGGGAACCACCGGATTAGAGACCCAGTACTTC.

This chain uses TRBV19 with TRBJ2-5; D not certain. The ends were cut back, 6 bases at V and 8 bases at J, with 13 bases in the middle. Germline V gene data show CDR1 as LNHDA and CDR2 as SQIVND (reference sequence). This CDR3 contains 12 residues. Written as DNA, the CDR3 is TGTGCCAGTAGCGTAGACACCGGAACCCAGTACTTC. Its protein is CASSVDTGTQYF.